The TCR beta chain under discussion was sequenced for a study of T cells expressing NK-cell markers. Study information: Obtained from sorted CD3+CD56+NKG2C+, CD3+CD56+NKG2C- and CD3+CD56-NKG2C+ T cells were the TCR beta repertoires. The authors sequenced eight donors, of whom seven were HCMV-seropositive and one was seronegative. Study-level points and caveats: Similarly, these clonotypes led the CD3+CD56-NKG2C+ fraction as well in a handful of donors.

This CDR3 has 14 residues. In germline, CDR1 is MNHNS, CDR2 SASEGT. What made the TCR beta cDNA was 5'RACE template switching with UMIs. TCRdb re-called the 5' RACE reads and catalogs CDR3 proteins one per entry, DNA excluded. The sample shows 150,000 or so distinct CDR3 sequences, and roughly a third sits with its ten largest clones. A note on this clonotype: Its target is unknown.

Sequenced sample: blood T cells: a sorted CD56 or NKG2C T cell subset, CD4+ or CD8+ T cells, or bulk PBMC T cells (not recorded which). The gene calls are TRBV6-1 and TRBJ2-1; checking the TCRdb D call of TRBD1 is not possible without DNA. The clonotype originates from a woman between 50 and 59 years old in good health. This CDR3 reads CASSIAEGALEQFF.